These 15 T cell receptor beta chains came from one sample sequenced in a study of blood T cells in healthy people across ages. A second PCR of roughly 7 to 11 cycles used a sample-barcoded 5' primer and a J-beta primer mix. One entry per CDR3 protein, called by TCRdb with MiXCR from the 5' RACE reads. Among hundreds of thousands of distinct CDR3 sequences, about 30% were seen once, and the ten largest hold 15%. Specimen: blood. Receptors originate from a woman older than 75 in good health.

The chain joins TRBV7-9 to TRBJ2-1; TRBD2 might be the D (5 bases). V was clipped by 3 bases and J by 1 base, with 16 bases between them. CDR1 is SEHNR and CDR2 is FQNEAQ in the germline V gene (reference sequence). CDR3 length: 17 amino acids. In nucleotides, the CDR3 is TGTGCCAGCAGCTTCGACGGAGGCGGCGGGTCCTACAATGAGCAGTTCTTC. It translates to CASSFDGGGGSYNEQFF.

The J gene is TRBJ2-1, the V gene TRBV7-2, with D perhaps TRBD1 (6 bases). Germline V gives CDR1 SGHTA, CDR2 FQGNSA. The CDR3 loop spans 15 amino acids. V lost 5 bases and J 4 bases, leaving 15 bases between the germline ends. The CDR3 spells CTSSPSWGPYNEQFF. DNA of the CDR3: TGTACCAGCAGCCCTAGTTGGGGGCCTTACAATGAGCAGTTCTTC. The full variable domain, rest sourced from reference TRBV7-2 and TRBJ2-1, is GAGVSQSPSNKVTEKGKDVELRCDPISGHTALYWYRQSLGQGLEFLIYFQGNSAPDKSGLPSDRFSAERTGGSVSTLTIQRTQQEDSAVYLCTSSPSWGPYNEQFFGPGTRLTVL.

The V and J genes are TRBV20-1 and TRBJ2-1; D is uncertain. Per the germline V gene, CDR1 is DFQATT and CDR2 is SNEGSKA (reference sequence). The CDR3 sequence is 13 residues long. The germline V and J ends were trimmed by 3 bases and 10 bases, with 16 bases remaining between them. The chain's CDR3 is CSASGDSPHEQFF. CDR3 bases: TGCAGTGCTAGCGGTGACTCCCCCCACGAGCAGTTCTTC.

The J gene is TRBJ2-3, the V gene TRBV12-3 or TRBV12-4; 8 bases fit TRBD2. This CDR3 has 15 residues. J lost 4 bases, V lost 5 bases, and 8 bases had no gene match. CDR3 nucleotide sequence: TGTGCCAGCAGTCGACTAGCGATTAGCCCAGATACGCAGTATTTT. It translates to CASSRLAISPDTQYF.

This clonotype was recorded a few times. The chain recombines TRBV7-9 with TRBJ1-2; 10 nucleotides line up with TRBD1. Trimming took 5 bases from V and 0 from J; bases not matched to a gene: 15. The germline CDR1 and CDR2 sequences are SEHNR and FQNEAQ (reference sequence). The CDR3 has 19 residues. CDR3 residues: CASSRWGGQGDHPNYGYTF. The CDR3 nucleotides are TGTGCCAGCAGCCGATGGGGAGGACAGGGGGATCACCCTAACTATGGCTACACCTTC. Full variable domain (outside the CDR3, taken from reference TRBV7-9 and TRBJ1-2): DTGVSQNPRHKITKRGQNVTFRCDPISEHNRLYWYRQTLGQGPEFLTYFQNEAQLEKSRLLSDRFSAERPKGSFSTLEIQRTEQGDSAMYLCASSRWGGQGDHPNYGYTFGSGTRLTVV.

This clonotype was found once. Since a much larger clone is just one base distant, this may be a read error. The V call is TRBV6-6, the J call TRBJ2-1; TRBD1 might be the D (5 bases). CDR3 length equals 14 residues. V lost 0 bases and J 6 bases, leaving 9 bases between the germline ends. Germline CDR1 MNHNY, CDR2 SVGAGI (reference sequence). The CDR3 coding sequence is TGTGCCAGCAGTTACTCGACAGCCACCAATGAGCAGTTCTTC. Encoded protein: CASSYSTATNEQFF.

V is TRBV7-3 and J is TRBJ1-6; D gene unclear. Germline loops: CDR1 SGHTA, CDR2 FQGTGA. Trimming took 2 bases from V and 6 from J, leaving 8 bases between them. This CDR3 contains 14 residues. The CDR3 loop reads CASSLGRPNSPLHF. The DNA for the CDR3 is TGTGCCAGCAGCTTAGGCAGACCTAATTCACCCCTCCACTTT.

This clonotype was detected only a few times. This chain links TRBV3-1 with TRBJ1-2; D is uncertain. CDR3 size: 13 residues. Germline CDR1 reads LGHDT; CDR2 reads YNNKEL (reference sequence). Trimming took off 1 base at V and 8 bases at J, with 11 bases between the two ends. The CDR3 loop reads CASSQVLAGGYTF. CDR3 sequence (DNA): TGTGCCAGCAGCCAAGTCCTGGCGGGCGGCTACACCTTC.

This clonotype was observed a single time. The J gene is TRBJ2-3, the V gene TRBV7-2; 9 bases align to TRBD2. V gave up 1 base and J gave up 6 bases; unmatched junction bases: 5. CDR1 is SGHTA, CDR2 FQGNSA, per germline. The CDR3 covers 15 residues. DNA for the CDR3: TGTGCCAGCAGCTTAGAAGGACTAGCGTACGATACGCAGTATTTT. Its translation: CASSLEGLAYDTQYF.

The CDR3 here is CASSRLAGGRVGADVQYF. CDR3 coding DNA: TGTGCCAGCAGTCGACTAGCGGGGGGGAGAGTAGGAGCAGATGTGCAGTATTTT. V gene TRBV12-3 or TRBV12-4 combines with J gene TRBJ2-3; 14 bases match TRBD2. Trimming at V came to 5 bases and at J to 11 bases, leaving 18 bases not matched to a gene. The CDR3 runs 18 residues.

This chain connects TRBV7-8 to TRBJ1-1, with D perhaps TRBD1 (6 bases). CDR3 length equals 15 residues. V was trimmed by 0 bases and J by 4 bases, leaving 12 bases between them. The germline V gene has CDR1 SGHVS and CDR2 FQNEAQ. The CDR3, as DNA: TGTGCCAGCAGCTTAGCGCAGGGGTGGAGCACTGAAGCTTTCTTT. It specifies CASSLAQGWSTEAFF.

This clonotype was seen many times. The rearrangement joins TRBV27 to TRBJ2-7; either TRBD1 or TRBD2 may fit D (5 bases each). Germline loops: CDR1 MNHEY, CDR2 SMNVEV (reference sequence). V lost 3 bases and J 7 bases, leaving 19 bases between the germline ends. The length of the CDR3 is 15 residues. CDR3 region: CASSLLGGRSGEQYF. The DNA for the CDR3 is TGTGCCAGCAGTTTGCTTGGGGGACGGTCGGGAGAGCAGTACTTC.

Details on this clonotype: Its ends do not fully match the called genes, so a read error is possible. The chain uses TRBV5-6 and TRBJ1-1; perhaps TRBD1 as D (6 bases). The length of the CDR3 is 14 residues. CDR1 is SGHDT and CDR2 is YYEEEE in the germline V gene. CDR3 amino acids: CTSSLDSRMTEAFF. CDR3 nucleotide sequence: TGTACCAGCAGCTTGGACAGCCGTATGACCGAAGCTTTCTTT.

This chain uses TRBV19 with TRBJ1-1, with D uncertain. CDR1 LNHDA and CDR2 SQIVND come from the germline V gene (reference sequence). There are 14 residues in the CDR3. Trimming pared 3 bases from V and 0 bases from J, leaving 8 bases between. CDR3 in DNA: TGTGCCAGTAGTATCGAACAAATGAACACTGAAGCTTTCTTT. This gives the protein CASSIEQMNTEAFF. Full variable domain (rest looked up from reference TRBV19 and TRBJ1-1): DGGITQSPKYLFRKEGQNVTLSCEQNLNHDAMYWYRQDPGQGLRLIYYSQIVNDFQKGDIAEGYSVSREKKESFPLTVTSAQKNPTAFYLCASSIEQMNTEAFFGQGTRLTVV.

This clonotype has a count of ten or more. The chain employs TRBV5-1 and TRBJ1-5, with 10 bases matching TRBD1. The junction had 4 bases not matched to a gene; V was cut back by 3 bases and J by 4 bases. This CDR3 comprises 15 residues. The germline gives CDR1 SGHRS, CDR2 YFSETQ. The DNA for the CDR3 is TGCGCCAGCAGCTCGACAGGGGGCCTTAATCAGCCCCAGCATTTT. This encodes CASSSTGGLNQPQHF.